The present T cell receptor beta chain was sequenced within a study of T cell repertoires in cytomegalovirus infection. Study as a whole: Both a matching HLA type and CMV infection were indicated by public TCR beta signatures.

Using its own MiXCR run on the reads, TCRdb lists one record per CDR3 protein. The sample gives around 300,000 distinct CDR3 sequences, 22% of which show up once; 15% to 20% is in the top ten. Between the trimmed V and J ends, which lost 5 bases and 8 bases, there was a span of 20 bases. CDR1 is SGHTA and CDR2 is FQGNSA in the germline V gene. This CDR3 comprises 15 residues. In this sample, this clonotype turned up many times. Its antigen is unidentified. The study's findings and limits: Public TCR beta family frequency separated CMV-and-HLA carriers, including in an independent cohort. The study found HLA-C-restricted CMV-specific TCR beta clonotypes dominating the ex vivo response.

This specimen was cultured PBMCs, taken from culture after CMV antigen stimulation. The source is a human donor in good health (CMV status not recorded). Some clones in this sample may be carry-over from other donors' samples. The rearrangement uses TRBV7-2 and TRBJ2-3; D remains ambiguous. CDR3 sequence (DNA): TGTGCCAGCAGCCAGAGGACCGGTTCCATGGGTACGCAGTATTTT. Protein product: CASSQRTGSMGTQYF.